Listed here are 14 T cell receptor beta chains from one sample, sequenced in a study of cytomegalovirus exposure and HLA in healthy donors. A multiplex PCR was run with 60 Vbeta primers and 13 Jbeta primers. Only in-frame clones appear in the TCRdb table, and some are missing; sequencing was by immunoSEQ multiplex PCR. This sample has around 100,000 clones, with around 66% found just once. Input material: PBMCs. These receptors were taken from a woman aged 45-65 years in good health and CMV-seronegative.

The chain couples TRBV5-1 to TRBJ2-7; D call uncertain. Trimming removed 5 bases at V and 0 bases at J, with 12 bases between. The CDR3 contains 14 residues. Germline V gives CDR1 SGHRS, CDR2 YFSETQ. This chain's CDR3 is CASRKEAISYEQYF. The DNA for the CDR3 is TGCGCCAGCAGAAAAGAGGCAATCTCCTACGAGCAGTACTTC.

The chain joins TRBV6-1 to TRBJ1-2; a possible D gene is TRBD1 (6 bases). Germline CDR1 MNHNS, CDR2 SASEGT. The CDR3 has 14 amino acids. V was cut by 7 bases and J by 4 bases, with 16 bases left in between. The CDR3 DNA sequence: TGTGCCAGCATCGGGACACCTGGGCCCTATGGCTACACCTTC. It yields the protein CASIGTPGPYGYTF.

The chain uses TRBV5-1 and TRBJ2-3; tentative D call: TRBD1 (6 bases). There are 15 residues in the CDR3. V was shortened by 4 bases and J by 2 bases, with 14 bases between the two germline ends. The germline V gene encodes CDR1 SGHRS and CDR2 YFSETQ. The CDR3 nucleotides read TGCGCCAGCAGCCCCGGACAGACCTCCACAGATACGCAGTATTTT. Its protein is CASSPGQTSTDTQYF. Full variable domain (remainder filled in from reference TRBV5-1 and TRBJ2-3): KAGVTQTPRYLIKTRGQQVTLSCSPISGHRSVSWYQQTPGQGLQFLFEYFSETQRNKGNFPGRFSGRQFSNSRSEMNVSTLELGDSALYLCASSPGQTSTDTQYFGPGTRLTVL.

This clone came up a few times. V usage is TRBV4-3 and J usage is TRBJ2-3; 10 bases fit TRBD2. The J segment lost 1 base and the V segment lost 0 bases, leaving 10 bases of the junction unmatched. This CDR3 is built from 19 residues. Germline CDR1 LGHNA, CDR2 YSLEER. The CDR3 reads CASSQDFRPSGSGTDTQYF. CDR3 DNA: TGCGCCAGCAGCCAAGATTTTAGGCCTAGCGGGAGCGGCACAGATACGCAGTATTTT.

The CDR3 spells CASSNTGLAGTDTQYF. The CDR3 DNA follows: TGCGCCAGCAGCAACACGGGACTAGCGGGCACAGATACGCAGTATTTT. The chain combines TRBV5-1 with TRBJ2-3; 11 nucleotides agree with TRBD2. This CDR3 is built from 16 residues. Germline lookup yields CDR1 SGHRS and CDR2 YFSETQ. The J segment lost 1 base and the V segment lost 4 bases, leaving 5 bases of the junction unmatched.

The chain uses TRBV4-2 and TRBJ2-1; TRBD2 matches 8 bases. This CDR3 contains 16 residues. Germline values: CDR1 LGHNA, CDR2 YNFKEQ. The trim removed 3 bases at V and 7 bases at J, leaving 11 bases unmatched. The CDR3 here is CASSQVALAGENEQFF. The CDR3 coding sequence is TGTGCCAGCAGCCAGGTAGCCCTAGCGGGCGAGAATGAGCAGTTCTTC.

The genes are TRBV5-4 and TRBJ1-1; 10 bases align to TRBD1. CDR3 size: 14 residues. The germline V gene encodes CDR1 SGHNT and CDR2 YYREEE (reference sequence). Trimming took 4 bases from V and 7 from J; bases not matched to a gene: 7. CDR3 in DNA: TGTGCCAGCAGCCCGGGACAGGGGTTGCGTGAAGCTTTCTTT. This codes for CASSPGQGLREAFF.

The V call is TRBV11-2, the J call TRBJ2-1; 11 positions match TRBD2. Germline CDR1 SGHAT, CDR2 FQNNGV. Germline trimming cut 5 bases from V and 6 bases from J; bases unmatched to any gene: 9. The CDR3 runs 16 residues. CDR3 nucleotide sequence: TGTGCCAGCAGCCGTCGAGGGACTAGCGGAATCAATGAGCAGTTCTTC. Encoded protein: CASSRRGTSGINEQFF.

The chain employs TRBV7-6 and TRBJ2-7, with 8 positions matching TRBD1. Germline V gene lookup returns CDR1 SGHVS and CDR2 FNYEAQ. V was pared by 4 bases and J by 7 bases, with 18 bases of the junction left unmatched. The CDR3 is 17 residues long. The CDR3 is CASSSYTGTGSFEEQYF. The CDR3 nucleotides are TGTGCCAGCAGCTCCTACACGGGGACAGGCTCTTTTGAAGAGCAGTACTTC.

J is TRBJ1-4 and V is TRBV7-8; 7 bases are a match to TRBD1. There are 14 residues in the CDR3. Per germline, CDR1 SGHVS and CDR2 FQNEAQ. Unmatched junction bases numbered 4, after V lost 5 bases and J lost 4 bases. The CDR3 nucleotides read TGTGCCAGCAGCCTCGGGACAGTTAATGAAAAACTGTTTTTT. Its protein is CASSLGTVNEKLFF.

The chain combines TRBV30 with TRBJ2-7, with D maybe TRBD2 (6 bases). The CDR3 is 13 amino acids. Trimming removed 0 bases from V and 6 bases from J, with 12 bases in between. Germline V gene data show CDR1 as GTSNPN and CDR2 as SVGIG (reference sequence). CDR3 region: CAWSVLGGREQYF. The CDR3 DNA follows: TGTGCCTGGAGTGTACTCGGAGGGCGCGAGCAGTACTTC.

The V and J genes are TRBV18 and TRBJ2-1, with 7 bases matching TRBD2. The V segment lost 7 bases and the J segment 2 bases; nucleotides outside the gene matches: 11. This CDR3 has 16 residues. Germline V gene data show CDR1 as KGHSH and CDR2 as LQKENI. CDR3 sequence (DNA): TGTGCCAGCTTACTTTCACCGGGAGGAGCCTACAATGAGCAGTTCTTC. Translation: CASLLSPGGAYNEQFF.

This rearrangement joins TRBV7-6 to TRBJ2-2, with D tentatively TRBD2 (5 bases). CDR1 is SGHVS, CDR2 FNYEAQ, per germline. V gave up 5 bases and J gave up 0 bases, with 7 bases separating them. CDR3 length: 14 amino acids. The CDR3 sequence: CASSELANTGELFF. The DNA for the CDR3 is TGTGCCAGCAGCGAACTAGCGAACACCGGGGAGCTGTTTTTT.

J is TRBJ1-1 and V is TRBV5-4; 9 positions agree with TRBD1. CDR3 length: 15 residues. CDR1 is SGHNT and CDR2 is YYREEE in the germline V gene (reference sequence). J was trimmed by 1 base and V by 4 bases; bases with no gene match: 5. The chain's CDR3 is CASSKTGGRNTEAFF. CDR3 DNA sequence: TGTGCCAGCAGCAAAACAGGGGGCAGGAACACTGAAGCTTTCTTT.